Below are 15 T cell receptor beta chains sequenced from a single sample in a study of shared clonotypes between healthy human individuals. Here immunoSEQ multiplex PCR was the method, and the copy in TCRdb shows in-frame clones only, minus some. The top ten clones hold about 0.94% of a sample with about 1.1 million clones, 60% to 85% of them seen once. Sample: memory CD4+ T cells from PBMCs. Subset described: CD45RA-negative fraction. These receptors all come from a man in his late teens or twenties in good health. Some clones in this sample may be carry-over from other donors' samples.

The rearrangement joins TRBV5-5 to TRBJ1-2; D gene unclear. This CDR3 region has 13 residues. Germline loops: CDR1 SGHKS, CDR2 YYEKEE (reference sequence). Trimming cost V 3 bases and J 8 bases, with 14 bases left between them. DNA for the CDR3: TGTGCCAGCAGCTCCAAGCCCCGGGAAGGCTACACCTTC. Translation: CASSSKPREGYTF.

This chain joins TRBV5-1 and TRBJ2-1, with D hard to call. Trimming took off 1 base at V and 3 bases at J, with 11 bases between the two ends. The CDR3 runs 15 residues. CDR1 is SGHRS, CDR2 YFSETQ, per germline. This CDR3 is CASSLLGLVYNEQFF. In nucleotides, the CDR3 is TGCGCCAGCAGCTTGCTCGGGTTAGTCTACAATGAGCAGTTCTTC. The whole variable domain, remainder taken from reference TRBV5-1 and TRBJ2-1, is KAGVTQTPRYLIKTRGQQVTLSCSPISGHRSVSWYQQTPGQGLQFLFEYFSETQRNKGNFPGRFSGRQFSNSRSEMNVSTLELGDSALYLCASSLLGLVYNEQFFGPGTRLTVL.

The chain joins TRBV5-4 to TRBJ1-1, with TRBD1 matching over 10 bases. This CDR3 spans 18 amino acids. The J segment lost 3 bases and the V segment lost 4 bases, leaving 15 bases of the junction unmatched. The germline V gene encodes CDR1 SGHNT and CDR2 YYREEE (reference sequence). CDR3 protein: CASSATGGGFGSDTEAFF. The CDR3 DNA sequence: TGTGCCAGCAGCGCGACAGGGGGCGGTTTCGGGTCGGACACTGAAGCTTTCTTT.

This clone has only a few counts. The sample has other DNA sequences that encode this CDR3 too. The chain couples TRBV19 to TRBJ2-3, with 16 bases matching TRBD2. Germline V gene lookup returns CDR1 LNHDA and CDR2 SQIVND (reference sequence). Germline trimming cut 5 bases from V and 6 bases from J; bases unmatched to any gene: 5. There are 16 residues in the CDR3. CDR3 in amino acids: CASSAGTSGRADTQYF. Here the CDR3 DNA reads TGTGCCAGTAGTGCCGGGACTAGCGGGAGGGCCGATACGCAGTATTTT.

With respect to this clone: Other DNA sequences from this sample encode an identical CDR3 as well. The V and J genes are TRBV5-6 and TRBJ2-3; either TRBD1 or TRBD2 may fit D (5 bases each). V lost 4 bases, J lost 6 bases, and 6 bases lay in between. The CDR3 is 11 residues long. Germline V gives CDR1 SGHDT, CDR2 YYEEEE. The CDR3 loop is CASSRGDTQYF. CDR3 sequence (DNA): TGTGCCAGCAGCCGGGGCGATACGCAGTATTTT.

V and J are TRBV2 and TRBJ1-1; 8 nucleotides match TRBD1. J was trimmed by 1 base and V by 6 bases; bases with no gene match: 7. The CDR3 has 15 residues. Germline V gene sequence: CDR1 SNHLY, CDR2 FYNNEI. The DNA for the CDR3 is TGTGCCAGCAGCGTCACAGGGGGACAGAACACTGAAGCTTTCTTT. This codes for CASSVTGGQNTEAFF.

This clone was found many times. At one end, the junction sequence differs from germline, possibly due to a read error. V and J are TRBV7-2 and TRBJ2-1; D remains unclear. Germline V gene lookup returns CDR1 SGHTA and CDR2 FQGNSA. The length of the CDR3 is 10 residues. CDR3 bases: TGTGCCAGCAGCTACGATGAGCAGTTCTTC. Translating it yields CASSYDEQFF.

The chain combines TRBV7-9 with TRBJ2-1, with 12 nucleotides matching TRBD2. The V gene's germline CDR1 is SEHNR and CDR2 FQNEAQ (reference sequence). Trimming cost V 6 bases and J 7 bases; bases outside gene matches: 4. There are 14 residues in the CDR3. CDR3 region: CASRTSGRSNEQFF. In DNA, the CDR3 is TGTGCCAGCAGGACTAGCGGGAGATCTAATGAGCAGTTCTTC.

The genes are TRBV2 and TRBJ1-4, with TRBD1 matching over 7 bases. Germline assignment: CDR1 SNHLY and CDR2 FYNNEI. This CDR3 is built from 15 residues. V lost 10 bases and J lost 8; bases outside the gene matches: 16. The CDR3 DNA is TGTGCCAACACCCGTACTCGACAGGGTGGGGAAAAACTGTTTTTT. It yields the protein CANTRTRQGGEKLFF.

The CDR3 loop reads CASRAGTSGKNNEQFF. CDR3 DNA sequence: TGCGCCAGCAGAGCCGGGACTAGCGGGAAAAACAATGAGCAGTTCTTC. This chain uses TRBV10-2 with TRBJ2-1; 13 bases match TRBD2. The V segment lost 6 bases and the J segment 5 bases; nucleotides outside the gene matches: 7. CDR1 and CDR2 (germline): WSHSY, SAAADI. This CDR3 region has 16 residues.

The chain links TRBV19 to TRBJ1-5, with 7 nucleotides matching TRBD1. This CDR3 is built from 15 residues. Germline V gene sequence: CDR1 LNHDA, CDR2 SQIVND (reference sequence). V trimming: 6 bases; J trimming: 2 bases; junction bases outside the gene matches: 7. The CDR3 reads CASRDDRAGNQPQHF. CDR3 bases: TGTGCCAGTAGGGACGACAGGGCTGGCAATCAGCCCCAGCATTTT. Complete variable domain (other parts from reference TRBV19 and TRBJ1-5): DGGITQSPKYLFRKEGQNVTLSCEQNLNHDAMYWYRQDPGQGLRLIYYSQIVNDFQKGDIAEGYSVSREKKESFPLTVTSAQKNPTAFYLCASRDDRAGNQPQHFGDGTRLSIL.

This chain connects TRBV7-9 to TRBJ2-4; weak D call: TRBD2 (5 bases). The CDR3 runs 18 residues. CDR1 is SEHNR, CDR2 FQNEAQ, per germline (reference sequence). Trimming removed 1 base at V and 0 bases at J, with 16 bases between. The CDR3 coding sequence is TGTGCCAGCAGCTTAGGGCGAAGTGGGGAGATAGCCAAAAACATTCAGTACTTC. It yields the protein CASSLGRSGEIAKNIQYF.

As concerns this clone: A far larger clone is a single base away, which makes a read error likely. This sequence joins TRBV28 and TRBJ1-1; 7 bases agree with TRBD1. J was trimmed by 2 bases and V by 8 bases; bases with no gene match: 8. Germline assignment: CDR1 MDHEN and CDR2 SYDVKM. The CDR3 has 14 residues. CDR3 coding DNA: TGTGCCAGCGGGGTGGGACAGACCAACACTGAAGCTTTCTTT. Translating it yields CASGVGQTNTEAFF. The full variable domain, in which reference TRBV28 and TRBJ1-1 provide the parts outside the CDR3, is DVKVTQSSRYLVKRTGEKVFLECVQDMDHENMFWYRQDPGLGLRLIYFSYDVKMKEKGDIPEGYSVSREKKERFSLILESASTNQTSMYLCASGVGQTNTEAFFGQGTRLTVV.

V and J are TRBV28 and TRBJ2-7, with 7 bases fitting TRBD1. The CDR3 has 15 residues. Per the germline V gene, CDR1 is MDHEN and CDR2 is SYDVKM. The V gene end was trimmed by 3 bases and the J gene end by 3 bases; junction bases not matched to a gene: 8. The CDR3 spells CASSFNIRQGYEQYF. The CDR3 nucleotides read TGTGCCAGCAGTTTTAATATACGACAGGGCTACGAGCAGTACTTC.

In this sample, this clone turned up many times. V usage is TRBV30 and J usage is TRBJ1-5; no clear D. V was trimmed by 1 base and J by 5 bases, leaving 9 bases between them. The CDR3 loop spans 13 amino acids. Germline values: CDR1 GTSNPN, CDR2 SVGIG (reference sequence). The CDR3, as DNA: TGTGCCTGGAGTGAGGACGGAGATCAGCCCCAGCATTTT. Amino acids: CAWSEDGDQPQHF.